One sample yielded the 29 T cell receptor beta chains listed below, sequenced in a study of T cell repertoires in cytomegalovirus infection. Each CDR3 protein is one row after TCRdb ran MiXCR on the reads. The sample lists hundreds of thousands of distinct CDR3 sequences; 9.5% were seen once. Sequenced: PBMCs. The source is a human donor in good health (CMV status not recorded). Some clones in this sample may be carry-over from other donors' samples.

This chain uses TRBV29-1 with TRBJ1-1; 8 positions agree with TRBD1. V shed 8 bases, J shed 8 bases, and the junction held 7 bases outside the gene matches. Germline V CDR1 and CDR2: SQVTM, ANQGSEA. This CDR3 region has 11 residues. The chain's CDR3 is CSIGQGNEAFF. CDR3 coding DNA: TGCAGCATTGGACAGGGAAACGAAGCTTTCTTT.

The CDR3: CASSFPERQETQYF. For the CDR3, the DNA is TGTGCCAGCAGCTTCCCGGAAAGACAAGAGACCCAGTACTTC. The genes are TRBV7-2 and TRBJ2-5; D remains ambiguous. Germline V gene lookup returns CDR1 SGHTA and CDR2 FQGNSA. The V end lost 3 bases, the J end lost 2 bases, and 10 bases lay between the germline ends. The CDR3 is 14 residues long.

The chain uses TRBV27 and TRBJ2-1; 8 nucleotides align to TRBD2. V trimming: 3 bases; J trimming: 3 bases; junction bases outside the gene matches: 4. CDR1 and CDR2 (germline): MNHEY, SMNVEV (reference sequence). The CDR3 covers 15 residues. The DNA of the CDR3 is TGTGCCAGCAGTTTTCGGGGGGGGAACTACAATGAGCAGTTCTTC. It translates to CASSFRGGNYNEQFF.

This clonotype was recorded at least ten times. V and J are TRBV6-5 and TRBJ2-1, with a weak D call TRBD2 (5 bases). Germline V gene data show CDR1 as MNHEY and CDR2 as SVGAGI. This CDR3 has 17 amino acids. V lost 6 bases and J lost 4, with 22 bases in between. The CDR3 bases are TGTGCCAGCAGCCTAAGTACTTCGGGGAAGAGTTACAATGAGCAGTTCTTC. It translates to CASSLSTSGKSYNEQFF.

V is TRBV7-9 and J is TRBJ1-1; D not resolved. Trimming removed 5 bases from V and 5 bases from J, with 9 bases in between. Per germline, CDR1 SEHNR and CDR2 FQNEAQ (reference sequence). The CDR3 has 12 amino acids. The DNA for the CDR3 is TGTGCCAGCAGCGCCGGGTATACTGAAGCTTTCTTT. Its translation is CASSAGYTEAFF.

In its sample, this clonotype was seen a few times. The rearrangement uses TRBV11-2 and TRBJ1-6, with D hard to call. The CDR3 length is 14 residues. V was trimmed by 5 bases and J by 7 bases, leaving 12 bases between them. The V gene's germline CDR1 is SGHAT and CDR2 FQNNGV. Here the CDR3 reads CASSPDRLNSPLHF. Written as DNA, the CDR3 is TGTGCCAGCAGCCCGGACCGATTAAATTCACCCCTCCACTTT.

The table lists this clonotype with many counts. The V call is TRBV7-6, the J call TRBJ1-6, with 10 nucleotides matching TRBD1. J was trimmed by 9 bases and V by 4 bases; bases with no gene match: 3. CDR1 SGHVS and CDR2 FNYEAQ come from the germline V gene. The CDR3 extends over 14 amino acids. The CDR3, as DNA: TGTGCCAGCAGCTCTGACAGGGGGCTTTCACCCCTCCACTTT. Amino acids: CASSSDRGLSPLHF.

The table lists this clonotype with many counts. The chain uses TRBV7-2 and TRBJ2-1; possible D gene TRBD1, 6 bases. From germline, CDR1 is SGHTA and CDR2 FQGNSA. V dropped 5 bases and J dropped 1 base, with 12 bases sitting between them. This CDR3 is 15 amino acids long. CDR3 bases: TGTGCCAGCAGCATTAAGGGGGTATCCTACAATGAGCAGTTCTTC. The encoded protein is CASSIKGVSYNEQFF.

This clonotype has ten or more counts. J is TRBJ2-2 and V is TRBV7-2; the D gene is possibly TRBD2 (5 bases). Germline V gene sequence: CDR1 SGHTA, CDR2 FQGNSA. Trimming stripped 5 bases from V and 4 bases from J, with 17 bases between. The CDR3 spans 16 residues. The chain's CDR3 is CASSLVGSPFTGELFF. The CDR3 DNA follows: TGTGCCAGCAGCCTCGTAGGGAGCCCTTTCACCGGGGAGCTGTTTTTT.

The V call is TRBV29-1, the J call TRBJ2-5; D is undetermined. The length of the CDR3 is 13 residues. Germline-derived CDR1 and CDR2 are SQVTM and ANQGSEA. The V end was cut by 1 base, the J end by 3 bases, with 9 bases between. The DNA of the CDR3 is TGCAGCGTTGAAGGGGCTGGGGAAGAGACCCAGTACTTC. This encodes CSVEGAGEETQYF.

The J gene is TRBJ2-1, the V gene TRBV7-3, with TRBD2 matching over 8 bases. Unmatched junction bases numbered 15, after V lost 0 bases and J lost 8 bases. CDR1 is SGHTA and CDR2 is FQGTGA in the germline V gene. The CDR3 extends over 18 amino acids. The CDR3 bases are TGTGCCAGCAGCTTAACGGATTTCAGCGGGAGCCTTGGGGATGAGCAGTTCTTC. Translated, it gives CASSLTDFSGSLGDEQFF.

This clonotype came up many times. CDR3 DNA sequence: TGTGCCAGCAGTGAGGCGGGGGCCCAAGAGACCCAGTACTTC. It is translated as CASSEAGAQETQYF. The genes are TRBV6-1 and TRBJ2-5; possible D gene TRBD2, 7 bases. The CDR3 is 14 amino acids. The ends were cut back, 3 bases at V and 1 base at J, with 9 bases in the middle. Germline assignment: CDR1 MNHNS and CDR2 SASEGT.

This clonotype came up a few times. The chain has TRBV29-1 and TRBJ2-5, with 8 bases identical to TRBD1. The junction had 14 bases not matched to a gene; V was cut back by 8 bases and J by 6 bases. CDR3 length equals 14 residues. Germline-derived CDR1 and CDR2 are SQVTM and ANQGSEA. CDR3 sequence: CSTRSGGFLQTQYF. CDR3 DNA sequence: TGCAGCACTCGATCAGGGGGCTTTTTGCAGACCCAGTACTTC.

The genes are TRBV6-6 and TRBJ2-7; maybe TRBD1 (6 bases). Germline V gene sequence: CDR1 MNHNY, CDR2 SVGAGI (reference sequence). Trimming took 7 bases from V and 2 from J, leaving 18 bases between them. This CDR3 comprises 15 residues. The chain's CDR3 is CASTAPGQGAYEQYF. For the CDR3, the DNA is TGTGCCAGCACCGCACCGGGACAAGGGGCCTACGAGCAGTACTTC.

This clonotype was seen a few times. J is TRBJ2-7 and V is TRBV28, with 10 bases matching TRBD1. Trimming took 5 bases from V and 4 from J; bases not matched to a gene: 8. The CDR3 contains 15 residues. Germline CDR1 and CDR2: MDHEN and SYDVKM. This CDR3 reads CASSGPGQGSYEQYF. In nucleotides, the CDR3 is TGTGCCAGCAGTGGGCCGGGACAGGGGAGTTACGAGCAGTACTTC.

The table lists this clonotype with a few counts. This chain joins TRBV6-6 and TRBJ2-3, with 8 bases fitting TRBD2. This CDR3 has 11 residues. Per the germline V gene, CDR1 is MNHNY and CDR2 is SVGAGI (reference sequence). The CDR3 DNA follows: TGTGCTAGCGGGGAGACAGATACGCAGTATTTT. Translated: CASGETDTQYF.

The rearrangement joins TRBV12-3 or TRBV12-4 to TRBJ2-7, with a weak D call TRBD2 (6 bases). This CDR3 region has 14 residues. V lost 5 bases to trimming and J lost 5 bases, with 16 bases between them. CDR3 nucleotide sequence: TGTGCCAGCAGTCTCGGGACTCTTCTCCACGAGCAGTACTTC. Protein sequence: CASSLGTLLHEQYF.

The chain combines TRBV4-2 with TRBJ2-1; 10 bases line up with TRBD2. The germline V gene has CDR1 LGHNA and CDR2 YNFKEQ. This CDR3 comprises 16 residues. Trimming cost V 1 base and J 10 bases; bases outside gene matches: 10. The CDR3 DNA reads as TGTGCCAGCAGCCAAGTGAAGGCTAGCGGGAGTGGGGAGCAGTTCTTC. Protein sequence: CASSQVKASGSGEQFF.

This clonotype was seen more than once but under ten times. The chain carries TRBV12-3 or TRBV12-4 and TRBJ1-5; D is perhaps TRBD1 (6 bases). The CDR3 has 15 residues. V lost 2 bases and J lost 2, with 10 bases in between. CDR3 sequence reads: CASSLRGVGNQPQHF. CDR3 in DNA: TGTGCCAGCAGTTTAAGGGGGGTCGGCAATCAGCCCCAGCATTTT.

This clonotype was detected ten times or more. This sequence joins TRBV7-9 and TRBJ1-5, with D maybe TRBD1 (6 bases). The germline CDR1 and CDR2 sequences are SEHNR and FQNEAQ (reference sequence). The V end lost 1 base, the J end lost 0 bases, and 16 bases lay between the germline ends. The CDR3 totals 18 residues. In DNA, the CDR3 is TGTGCCAGCAGCTTAGTGGGTCAGGGGTCTTATAGCAATCAGCCCCAGCATTTT. Its translation is CASSLVGQGSYSNQPQHF.

This clonotype was picked up a small number of times. V gene TRBV7-2 combines with J gene TRBJ2-2; D is ambiguous. Per the germline V gene, CDR1 is SGHTA and CDR2 is FQGNSA. The V end lost 5 bases, the J end lost 12 bases, and 10 bases lay between the germline ends. This CDR3 contains 11 residues. For the CDR3, the DNA is TGTGCCAGCAGCCGCGGCATACAGCTGTTTTTT. This translates into CASSRGIQLFF.

This clonotype was counted at least ten times. The chain uses TRBV7-2 and TRBJ1-3; D may be TRBD1 (6 bases). Trimming shortened V by 5 bases and J by 4 bases, and 12 bases separated the two germline ends. Germline values: CDR1 SGHTA, CDR2 FQGNSA. This CDR3 contains 14 residues. CDR3 amino acids: CASSHNGGGNTIYF. The CDR3 nucleotides are TGTGCCAGCAGCCACAACGGGGGCGGAAACACCATATATTTT. Supplemented by reference TRBV7-2 and TRBJ1-3, the full variable domain reads GAGVSQSPSNKVTEKGKDVELRCDPISGHTALYWYRQSLGQGLEFLIYFQGNSAPDKSGLPSDRFSAERTGGSVSTLTIQRTQQEDSAVYLCASSHNGGGNTIYFGEGSWLTVV.

This clonotype was detected only a few times. The chain is built from TRBV4-3 and TRBJ2-7, with 9 bases identical to TRBD1. The CDR3 has 17 residues. Looked up from germline, CDR1 is LGHNA and CDR2 is YSLEER. V shed 0 bases and J 1 base; nucleotides not matched to a gene: 7. The CDR3 protein is CASSQDISGQGSYEQYF. For the CDR3, the DNA is TGCGCCAGCAGCCAAGACATCTCGGGACAGGGATCCTACGAGCAGTACTTC.

To note about this clonotype: It may be a read error: a sequence one base away is much more abundant. This chain links TRBV7-3 with TRBJ2-1; 10 bases are shared with TRBD2. The V gene's germline CDR1 is SGHTA and CDR2 FQGTGA. V shed 3 bases and J 7 bases; nucleotides not matched to a gene: 12. The CDR3 has 17 residues. CDR3 region: CASSLGLSSGGPNEQFF. CDR3 sequence (DNA): TGTGCCAGCAGCTTGGGCTTGAGTAGCGGGGGGCCAAATGAGCAGTTCTTC.

The chain recombines TRBV28 with TRBJ1-1; D is unclear. CDR3 length: 15 residues. V lost 2 bases and J 4 bases, leaving 14 bases between the germline ends. From germline, CDR1 is MDHEN and CDR2 SYDVKM. CDR3 sequence: CASSLIRILGTEAFF. CDR3 DNA: TGTGCCAGCAGTTTAATCCGAATTTTGGGCACTGAAGCTTTCTTT. The variable domain in full, completed from reference TRBV28 and TRBJ1-1, reads DVKVTQSSRYLVKRTGEKVFLECVQDMDHENMFWYRQDPGLGLRLIYFSYDVKMKEKGDIPEGYSVSREKKERFSLILESASTNQTSMYLCASSLIRILGTEAFFGQGTRLTVV.

This clonotype was counted only a few times. The V gene is TRBV30, the J gene TRBJ2-1, with D possibly being TRBD2 (6 bases). V shed 5 bases and J shed 9 bases, with 17 bases lying between them. CDR3 length: 13 amino acids. The V gene's germline CDR1 is GTSNPN and CDR2 SVGIG (reference sequence). The CDR3 region has the DNA TGTGCCTGGGCCCGTTCGGGAGAATCTGAGCAGTTCTTC. Its protein is CAWARSGESEQFF.

This clonotype was observed a few times. This rearrangement joins TRBV7-2 to TRBJ2-7; no firm D call. Per germline, CDR1 SGHTA and CDR2 FQGNSA. Trimming stripped 4 bases from V and 0 bases from J, with 10 bases between. This CDR3 contains 14 residues. This chain's CDR3 is CASSSYMNSYEQYF. In nucleotides, the CDR3 is TGTGCCAGCAGCTCATACATGAACTCCTACGAGCAGTACTTC.

The table lists this clonotype with a few counts. This chain uses TRBV25-1 with TRBJ1-4, with a possible D match to TRBD1 (6 bases). Looked up from germline, CDR1 is MGHDK and CDR2 is SYGVNS. The CDR3 covers 14 residues. The ends were cut back, 5 bases at V and 8 bases at J, with 15 bases in the middle. The DNA for the CDR3 is TGTGCCAGCAGTCCTCTAAGGGGGAGGGAAAAACTGTTTTTT. Translation: CASSPLRGREKLFF. Looking up the rest from reference TRBV25-1 and TRBJ1-4 gives the full variable domain: EADIYQTPRYLVIGTGKKITLECSQTMGHDKMYWYQQDPGMELHLIHYSYGVNSTEKGDLSSESTVSRIRTEHFPLTLESARPSHTSQYLCASSPLRGREKLFFGSGTQLSVL.

This clonotype was picked up a small number of times. This chain connects TRBV20-1 to TRBJ1-2; D not certain. Germline V lookup: CDR1 DFQATT, CDR2 SNEGSKA (reference sequence). The V end was cut by 0 bases, the J end by 3 bases, with 11 bases between. There are 14 residues in the CDR3. The CDR3, as DNA: TGCAGTGCTAGAGATCGTGAGGAAGACTATGGCTACACCTTC. It yields the protein CSARDREEDYGYTF.